A selection of T cell receptor beta chains follows, all from one sample in a study of cytotoxic CD8 clonotypes in ibrutinib-treated CLL. Data came from immunoSEQ multiplex PCR; TCRdb stores just in-frame clones and leaves some out. The sample has tens of thousands of clones; 65% are singletons. The material was PBMCs, obtained after 24 months of ibrutinib treatment. The receptors were sampled from a human donor with chronic lymphocytic leukemia. Each CDR3 is given with its conserved first and last residue. D genes are given only for firm matches. For some rows the clone size is stated as once, few or many, or as a class when expanded; others skip it.

TRBV4-2	15	TRBJ2-7	few	TRBD1	CASSHGDRGRYEQYF	TGTGCCAGCAGCCATGGGGACAGGGGTCGTTACGAGCAGTACTTC
TRBV19	11	TRBJ1-1	NA	NA	CASSMRWEAFF	TGTGCCAGTAGTATGCGTTGGGAAGCTTTCTTT
TRBV4-1	17	TRBJ1-3	many	TRBD1	CASSQAYQGATGNTIYF	TGCGCCAGCAGCCAAGCGTATCAGGGGGCAACGGGAAACACCATATATTTT
TRBV10-3	13	TRBJ1-1	few	NA	CAISGGGDTEAFF	TGTGCCATCAGTGGAGGTGGGGACACTGAAGCTTTCTTT
TRBV18	12	TRBJ1-2	few	TRBD1	CASSPTGDGYTF	TGTGCCAGCTCACCGACAGGGGATGGCTACACCTTC
TRBV11-2	15	TRBJ2-1	few	TRBD2	CASSFRLAGEGEQFF	TGTGCCAGCAGCTTTAGATTAGCGGGAGAGGGAGAGCAGTTCTTC
TRBV28	13	TRBJ2-7	NA	TRBD2	CASSSGTTYEQYF	TGTGCCAGCAGCTCGGGGACTACCTACGAGCAGTACTTC
TRBV7-3	14	TRBJ2-3	many	NA	CASSLIPSTDTQYF	TGTGCCAGCAGCTTAATCCCCAGCACAGATACGCAGTATTTT
TRBV5-1	11	TRBJ2-5	once	NA	CASSYQETQYF	TGCGCCAGCAGCTACCAAGAGACCCAGTACTTC
TRBV28	15	TRBJ1-5	once	TRBD1	CASSLGQGGNQPQHF	TGTGCCAGCAGCCTTGGACAGGGAGGCAATCAGCCCCAGCATTTT
TRBV30	16	TRBJ1-5	NA	NA	CAWRMTGGFSNQPQHF	TGTGCCTGGCGGATGACAGGAGGTTTTAGCAATCAGCCCCAGCATTTT
TRBV28	14	TRBJ2-7	many	TRBD1	CASSPAGDRQVQYF	TGTGCCAGCAGTCCTGCTGGGGACAGACAAGTTCAGTACTTC
TRBV5-4	15	TRBJ2-3	NA	NA	CASSSGQSLTDTQYF	TGTGCCAGCAGCAGCGGACAATCACTCACAGATACGCAGTATTTT
TRBV4-1	16	TRBJ1-2	many	TRBD1	CASSQDSGQLNYGYTF	TGCGCCAGCAGCCAAGATTCGGGACAGCTGAACTATGGCTACACCTTC
TRBV5-1	14	TRBJ2-3	few	NA	CASSLEWGPDTQYF	TGCGCCAGCAGCTTGGAATGGGGCCCAGATACGCAGTATTTT
TRBV25-1	16	TRBJ1-2	NA	NA	CASSEYEGRGDYGYTF	TGTGCCAGCAGTGAATATGAGGGAAGGGGAGATTATGGCTACACCTTC
TRBV19	12	TRBJ1-5	few	NA	CASRYPNQPQHF	TGTGCCAGTCGTTACCCCAATCAGCCCCAGCATTTT
TRBV10-3	13	TRBJ2-7	NA	TRBD1	CAISQDRGNEQYF	TGTGCCATCAGCCAGGACAGGGGCAACGAGCAGTACTTC
TRBV5-1	14	TRBJ1-1	NA	NA	CASSLAGGTFEAFF	TGCGCCAGCAGCTTGGCCGGGGGGACTTTCGAAGCTTTCTTT
TRBV27	14	TRBJ2-1	NA	NA	CASSLVRTGNEQFF	TGTGCCAGCAGTCTGGTCCGGACTGGCAATGAGCAGTTCTTC
TRBV5-1	16	TRBJ1-1	NA	NA	CASSWTSTSWNTEAFF	TGCGCCAGCAGCTGGACAAGCACCAGCTGGAACACTGAAGCTTTCTTT
TRBV29-1	19	TRBJ2-7	NA	TRBD2	CSVEYHLPALAGVSYEQYF	TGCAGCGTTGAATACCACCTACCTGCACTAGCGGGAGTTTCCTACGAGCAGTACTTC
TRBV4-1	17	TRBJ2-7	NA	TRBD2	CASSPRGAGGDSGEQYF	TGCGCCAGCAGCCCCCGGGGGGCGGGAGGTGATAGCGGCGAGCAGTACTTC
TRBV6-1	17	TRBJ2-5	NA	NA	CASSEALFGARGETQYF	TGTGCCAGCAGTGAAGCATTATTTGGGGCGCGGGGAGAGACCCAGTACTTC
TRBV5-1	14	TRBJ2-5	NA	TRBD2	CASSPRGEQETQYF	TGCGCCAGCAGCCCGCGGGGGGAACAAGAGACCCAGTACTTC
TRBV18	12	TRBJ2-3	NA	NA	CASSSNRDTQYF	TGTGCCAGCTCATCGAATCGGGATACGCAGTATTTT
TRBV19	15	TRBJ1-2	NA	NA	CASSIGGQLLHGYTF	TGTGCCAGTAGTATAGGAGGCCAATTACTTCATGGCTACACCTTC